This T cell receptor beta chain stems from a study of blood T cell repertoires in COVID-19 (dated by TCRdb to the early 2020s). Context from the whole study: The collaborator samples originated in the United States, Italy and Spain and spanned the acute and convalescent phases of COVID-19. The sample metadata nearly always contained a de-identified subject ID, COVID-19 status, age in years and sex. Subjects who had been exposed to COVID-19, were actively infected with it, or had recovered from it provided the deeply sampled blood TCRbeta repertoires that made up the dataset. The prospective study material was composed of cDNA or gDNA derived from T cells, B-cell-depleted T cells, or PBMCs. The repertoires were released in a freely available public database meant as a resource for research on the immune response to SARS-CoV-2. HLA class I and class II types, where available, came from metadata supplied by the sample provider rather than from assay-based typing. The samples were drawn from the first 160 participants of the ongoing ImmuneRACE study and from more than 1,000 subjects provided by 6 global collaborators.

TCRbeta CDR3 regions were amplified from genomic DNA by means of the immunoSEQ Assay, a bias-controlled multiplex PCR. The authors' pipeline ran thus. Nucleated cell counts per sample were estimated from amplification of reference gene primers within the assay. To quantify the absolute abundance of each unique TCRbeta CDR3 rearrangement, sequence reads were collapsed and filtered. Productive Simpson clonality was computed per sample as the square root of Simpson's diversity index over productive rearrangements. TCRdb retrieved this table from immuneACCESS and kept in-frame rearrangements only. Not all clones are present; in checked studies, unresolved V genes account for under half, and no reason is known for the remainder. V and J calls and clone size follow that table, whereas D and trimming were derived from the DNA. This sample gives around 110,000 clones in total; around 83% of them show up just once. Under 8% of the sample lies in the top ten.

Note on this clone: The specificity of this receptor is unknown. Nothing much larger sits one base from this clone, and base qualities are not available.

Overall results and qualifications from the work: How much clinical and demographic metadata was included differed by source and by participant, and the metadata was provided uncurated.

CDR1 and CDR2 were assigned from the germline V gene as KGHDR and SFDVKD. The CDR3 holds 16 amino acids from the cysteine to the phenylalanine. Of the read, only the CDR3 DNA is kept; its 48 bases are in frame from base 1. V has 2 bases trimmed and J has 5 bases trimmed; junction bases matching no gene number 10. The collaborating institutions used their own protocols to collect whole blood in K2EDTA tubes. Collaborator samples were shipped for TCRbeta analysis as frozen whole blood, isolated PBMCs, or DNA extracted from either sample type. The sequence was obtained from a man aged 65-85 years with acute or convalescent COVID-19. The sample comprised peripheral blood. This sequence uses TRBV24-1 and TRBJ1-2, with 7 bases in between that match TRBD1. The encoded CDR3 is CATSDSTRDSPYGYTF. The nucleotide sequence is TGTGCCACCAGTGATTCAACCCGGGACAGCCCGTATGGCTACACCTTC.